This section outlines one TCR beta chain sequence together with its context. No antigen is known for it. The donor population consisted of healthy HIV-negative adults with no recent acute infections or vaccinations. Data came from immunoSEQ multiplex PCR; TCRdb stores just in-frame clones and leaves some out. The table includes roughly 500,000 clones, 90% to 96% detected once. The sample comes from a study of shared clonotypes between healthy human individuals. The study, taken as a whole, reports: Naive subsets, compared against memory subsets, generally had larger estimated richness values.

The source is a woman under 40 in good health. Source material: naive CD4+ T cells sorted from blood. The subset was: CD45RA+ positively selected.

The CDR3 bases are TGTGCCAGCAGCTCTAACAGGAGGCTTAATGAAAAACTGTTTTTT. It translates to CASSSNRRLNEKLFF. This chain joins TRBV28 and TRBJ1-4; TRBD1 is a possible D gene (5 bases). Germline values: CDR1 MDHEN, CDR2 SYDVKM. With 6 bases removed from V and 4 bases from J, the gap between germline ends came to 15 bases. This CDR3 is 15 amino acids long.